The 17 T cell receptor beta chains given below trace back to one sample, sequenced in a study of identical twins. Each CDR3 protein gets one entry after TCRdb re-called the 5' RACE reads with MiXCR. The data show 400,000 to 550,000 distinct CDR3 sequences, with roughly 13% seen just once and about 1% held by the top ten. These sequences were also reported in another study, on yellow fever vaccine responses in identical twins.

The sequenced sample consisted of CD4+ T cells sorted from blood. The receptors here all came from a woman aged 18 to 35 in good health.

At least ten counts were recorded for this clonotype. The chain uses TRBV7-2 and TRBJ2-2, with D possibly being TRBD2 (5 bases). Trimming removed 4 bases from V and 7 bases from J, with 10 bases in between. The CDR3 length is 13 residues. The germline CDR1 and CDR2 sequences are SGHTA and FQGNSA. CDR3 region: CASSSGGIGELFF. CDR3 DNA: TGTGCCAGCAGCTCCGGAGGCATCGGGGAGCTGTTTTTT.

V gene TRBV4-1 combines with J gene TRBJ2-1, with TRBD2 matching 13 bases. Germline V gives CDR1 MGHRA, CDR2 YSYEKL. V lost 4 bases, J lost 6 bases, and 12 bases stayed unmatched. The CDR3 has 18 residues. This CDR3 is CASSPISPGLAGFNEQFF. The CDR3 nucleotides are TGCGCCAGCAGCCCAATAAGTCCGGGACTAGCGGGGTTCAATGAGCAGTTCTTC.

This clonotype was seen only a few times. The chain is built from TRBV25-1 and TRBJ2-7; 7 nucleotides line up with TRBD1. The CDR3 extends over 16 amino acids. J lost 0 bases, V lost 1 base, and 6 bases had no gene match. Germline-derived CDR1 and CDR2 are MGHDK and SYGVNS. The CDR3 sequence is CASSEWKGAVSYEQYF. The CDR3 DNA sequence: TGTGCCAGCAGTGAATGGAAGGGGGCAGTCTCCTACGAGCAGTACTTC.

This clonotype was detected ten times or more. V usage is TRBV24-1 and J usage is TRBJ1-5; perhaps TRBD1 as D (6 bases). Germline CDR1 and CDR2: KGHDR and SFDVKD. This CDR3 is built from 15 residues. Trimming left V 6 bases short and J 1 base short, with 12 bases between. For the CDR3, the DNA is TGTGCCACCAGTCCGGGGGGCAGCAGCAATCAGCCCCAGCATTTT. It codes for CATSPGGSSNQPQHF.

This clonotype was seen repeatedly, ten times or more. The V gene is TRBV2, the J gene TRBJ2-7, with 8 positions matching TRBD1. Germline V lookup: CDR1 SNHLY, CDR2 FYNNEI. V lost 4 bases, J lost 6 bases, and 5 bases stayed unmatched. This CDR3 has 13 residues. The CDR3 region has the DNA TGTGCCAGCAGTGGGGGAACAGGGGGCGAGCAGTACTTC. Translation gives CASSGGTGGEQYF.

This clonotype was observed a few times. CDR3 region: CSARDPPTVYGYTF. CDR3 sequence (DNA): TGCAGTGCTAGAGATCCCCCGACTGTCTATGGCTACACCTTC. The rearrangement joins TRBV20-1 to TRBJ1-2; D uncertain. V gave up 0 bases and J gave up 4 bases, with 12 bases separating them. The germline gives CDR1 DFQATT, CDR2 SNEGSKA (reference sequence). The CDR3 sequence is 14 residues long.

V gene TRBV2 combines with J gene TRBJ2-7; perhaps TRBD1 as D (6 bases). Germline V lookup: CDR1 SNHLY, CDR2 FYNNEI. V gave up 6 bases and J gave up 2 bases, with 17 bases separating them. This CDR3 is 15 amino acids long. The CDR3 DNA reads as TGTGCCAGCAGCTATGCCACAGGGAGCACCTACGAGCAGTACTTC. Its protein is CASSYATGSTYEQYF. The complete variable domain, with remaining parts taken from reference TRBV2 and TRBJ2-7, reads EPEVTQTPSHQVTQMGQEVILRCVPISNHLYFYWYRQILGQKVEFLVSFYNNEISEKSEIFDDQFSVERPDGSNFTLKIRSTKLEDSAMYFCASSYATGSTYEQYFGPGTRLTVT.

This clonotype was found many times. This sequence joins TRBV2 and TRBJ2-1; D not resolved. This CDR3 has 11 amino acids. The germline V gene encodes CDR1 SNHLY and CDR2 FYNNEI. V gave up 6 bases and J gave up 7 bases, with 7 bases separating them. The CDR3 nucleotides read TGTGCCAGCAGGGGAAGGAATGAGCAGTTCTTC. This encodes CASRGRNEQFF.

In this sample, this clonotype turned up a few times. The rearrangement joins TRBV28 to TRBJ1-1; D perhaps matches TRBD1 (5 bases). This CDR3 has 15 residues. CDR1 MDHEN and CDR2 SYDVKM come from the germline V gene. Deletions cut 8 bases from V and 5 bases from J, with 21 bases between. CDR3 amino acids: CASRPSGALRTEAFF. CDR3 bases: TGTGCCAGCCGTCCTTCTGGGGCCCTGAGGACTGAAGCTTTCTTT.

This chain connects TRBV20-1 to TRBJ2-1; 7 bases agree with TRBD1. V shed 4 bases and J 2 bases; nucleotides not matched to a gene: 5. The CDR3 consists of 14 residues. Germline CDR1 is DFQATT and CDR2 is SNEGSKA (reference sequence). The CDR3 nucleotides are TGCAGTGCTATAGGGGGCCGAGCCTACAATGAGCAGTTCTTC. Its protein is CSAIGGRAYNEQFF.

The gene calls are TRBV12-3 or TRBV12-4 and TRBJ2-2; 14 bases are shared with TRBD2. CDR3 length: 20 residues. V lost 5 bases, J lost 4 bases, and 15 bases stayed unmatched. CDR3 coding DNA: TGTGCCAGCAGTCGGAGACTAGCGGGAGGGCAGGCCACCAGCACCGGGGAGCTGTTTTTT. Translation: CASSRRLAGGQATSTGELFF.

This clonotype was seen just once. The gene calls are TRBV6-2 or TRBV6-3 and TRBJ2-7, with 10 bases matching TRBD1. In germline, CDR1 is MNHEY, CDR2 SVGEGT. The length of the CDR3 is 14 residues. Losses at the gene ends were 5 bases for V and 6 bases for J; bases not matched to a gene: 7. CDR3 nucleotides: TGTGCCAGCAGTCGCTCCGGGACAGGGGCCGAGCAGTACTTC. This codes for CASSRSGTGAEQYF.

In its sample, this clonotype was seen a few times. The chain carries TRBV7-9 and TRBJ1-1, with a possible D match to TRBD1 (5 bases). Germline-derived CDR1 and CDR2 are SEHNR and FQNEAQ (reference sequence). The germline V and J ends were trimmed by 5 bases and 3 bases, with 10 bases remaining between them. The CDR3 is 13 amino acids. CDR3: CASSRGGDTEAFF. Here the CDR3 DNA reads TGTGCCAGCAGCAGGGGCGGGGACACTGAAGCTTTCTTT.

This clonotype came up a few times. This chain uses TRBV25-1 with TRBJ1-6; weak D call: TRBD1 (5 bases). The CDR3 has 14 amino acids. CDR1 is MGHDK, CDR2 SYGVNS, per germline. The V gene lost 7 bases and the J gene lost 6 bases, with 13 bases spanning the gap. The CDR3 loop is CASMNQGVNSPLHF. For the CDR3, the DNA is TGTGCCAGCATGAATCAGGGAGTTAATTCACCCCTCCACTTT.

This clonotype was seen at least ten times. The rearrangement links TRBV5-6 to TRBJ2-7; D not resolved. Germline CDR1 SGHDT, CDR2 YYEEEE. Trimming left V 4 bases short and J 2 bases short, with 7 bases between. The CDR3 covers 12 residues. CDR3 residues: CASSRRPYEQYF. The CDR3 DNA is TGTGCCAGCAGCCGACGCCCCTACGAGCAGTACTTC.

V gene TRBV19 combines with J gene TRBJ2-7; D may be TRBD1 (6 bases). The ends were cut back, 10 bases at V and 2 bases at J, with 12 bases in the middle. CDR1 is LNHDA and CDR2 is SQIVND in the germline V gene (reference sequence). The CDR3 has 12 amino acids. The CDR3 region is CATLDSTYEQYF. DNA for the CDR3: TGTGCCACCTTGGACAGTACCTACGAGCAGTACTTC.

The V and J genes are TRBV3-1 and TRBJ1-3; a weak D match, TRBD1 (5 bases). Trimming left V 5 bases short and J 3 bases short, with 11 bases between. Germline assignment: CDR1 LGHDT and CDR2 YNNKEL (reference sequence). CDR3 length: 14 residues. CDR3 residues: CASSYDRVGNTIYF. DNA of the CDR3: TGTGCCAGCAGCTACGACAGAGTTGGAAACACCATATATTTT. The full variable domain, rest sourced from reference TRBV3-1 and TRBJ1-3, is DTAVSQTPKYLVTQMGNDKSIKCEQNLGHDTMYWYKQDSKKFLKIMFSYNNKELIINETVPNRFSPKSPDKAHLNLHINSLELGDSAVYFCASSYDRVGNTIYFGEGSWLTVV.